This is a list of T cell receptor beta chains from one sample in a study of OX40 agonist ivuxolimab in advanced cancers. The method was immunoSEQ multiplex PCR; TCRdb's version includes in-frame clones alone and lacks a portion of them. The sample records some 60,000 clones, roughly nine tenths being singletons. This specimen consisted of CD4+ or CD8+ T cells sorted from blood, obtained in a trial of the OX40 agonist ivuxolimab. Source of these receptors: an adult with an advanced solid tumor such as melanoma, head and neck, liver or kidney cancer. Each CDR3 is given with its conserved first and last residue.

TRBV6-1	TRBJ1-3	CASSRDFSGNTIYF
TRBV28	TRBJ1-1	CASSLWQTFF
TRBV6-5	TRBJ1-6	CASRGEDRVNSPLHF
TRBV19	TRBJ1-1	CASSTVAVNTEAFF
TRBV9	TRBJ2-5	CASRNHQETQYF
TRBV6-5	TRBJ1-3	CASKRYSGNTIYF
TRBV6-5	TRBJ2-7	CASSYRVSSSYEQYF
TRBV7-8	TRBJ2-4	CASSGQGSGIQYF
TRBV7-2	TRBJ2-3	CASSPGTGTRATQYF
TRBV19	TRBJ2-1	CASSREGRWGAYNEQFF
TRBV5-4	TRBJ1-4	CASSRGTGRTNEKLFF
TRBV28	TRBJ2-7	CASSPHYEQYF
TRBV29-1	TRBJ1-1	CSVEGQSMNTEAFF
TRBV5-1	TRBJ1-5	CASSELTDQPQHF
TRBV5-6	TRBJ2-1	CASSLGSKWNEQFF
TRBV11-3	TRBJ2-1	CASSLGEMGHRGDEQFF
TRBV2	TRBJ2-4	CASSERVIQYF
TRBV5-4	TRBJ2-4	CASSLAGGTQNIQYF
TRBV2	TRBJ2-5	CASGGGVSYGETQYF
TRBV7-9	TRBJ1-4	CASSLEGAEKLFF
TRBV30	TRBJ1-3	CAWSPTRDTIYF
TRBV15	TRBJ1-2	CATSTLGWDSSNYGYTF
TRBV27	TRBJ1-6	CASRPSGEGSPLHF
TRBV5-8	TRBJ2-5	CASSLAGLGVGETQYF
TRBV9	TRBJ1-1	CASSVGQGLHGENTEAFF
TRBV5-1	TRBJ1-6	CASSFMSEGSPLHF
TRBV5-6	TRBJ1-2	CASSLPHTGLIGYTF
TRBV9	TRBJ2-3	CASSVVEGASTDTQYF
TRBV18	TRBJ1-6	CASSVAGQYNSPLHF
TRBV7-8	TRBJ2-5	CASSPLETQYF
TRBV9	TRBJ2-1	CASSVEGGSSSYNEQFF
TRBV7-9	TRBJ1-2	CASSFSTEGYTF
TRBV6-5	TRBJ2-7	CASSRQGTSYEQYF
TRBV6-1	TRBJ1-5	CASAVRAITQPQHF
TRBV2	TRBJ1-5	CASSGTGGDQPQHF
TRBV6-5	TRBJ1-3	CASSYSKGFGGNTIYF
TRBV4-2	TRBJ2-5	CASSQIEGGETQYF
TRBV19	TRBJ1-5	CASSSGKENQPQHF
TRBV19	TRBJ1-1	CASSISYTEAFF
TRBV7-9	TRBJ1-2	CASSGIRGVSDYGYTF
TRBV5-1	TRBJ2-3	CASKAVYTQYF
TRBV7-6	TRBJ2-5	CASSPGTGGGETQYF
TRBV19	TRBJ2-2	CASSNLGRANTGELFF
TRBV19	TRBJ2-7	CASSTLQPYEQYF